This T cell receptor beta chain was sequenced in a study of identical twins' blood T cells. Study outcomes and limitations: Each donor's most abundant TCRbeta clonotypes shared more CDR3 sequences with her twin than unrelated donors.

The germline V and J ends were trimmed by 5 bases and 7 bases, with 13 bases remaining between them. Germline V gene sequence: CDR1 MNHEY, CDR2 SVGAGI. The CDR3 has 13 residues. One entry per CDR3 protein, called by TCRdb with MiXCR from the 5' RACE reads. In the table there are 350,000 to 450,000 distinct CDR3 sequences, more than 25% of which are singletons. A remark on this clonotype: What it binds is unknown.

The rearrangement uses TRBV6-5 and TRBJ2-3, with a tentative D call TRBD2 (5 bases). The sample was PBMCs. The TCR comes from a woman between 18 and 50 years old in good health. In nucleotides, the CDR3 is TGTGCCAGCAGTGCGGGCCTTCGCCATACGCAGTATTTT. It is translated as CASSAGLRHTQYF.